This passage covers 32 T cell receptor beta chains from one sample sequenced in a study of neoadjuvant nivolumab and ipilimumab in lung cancer. The method was immunoSEQ multiplex PCR; TCRdb's version includes in-frame clones alone and lacks a portion of them. The data contain fewer than 40,000 clones, 90% of them singletons. Specimen: peripheral blood, collected after neoadjuvant nivolumab, alone or with ipilimumab, at or shortly before surgery. These receptors originate from an adult with non-small cell lung cancer.

The rearrangement links TRBV27 to TRBJ2-5; 10 positions agree with TRBD1. Germline values: CDR1 MNHEY, CDR2 SMNVEV (reference sequence). The V and J ends lost 6 bases and 2 bases, in that order; junction bases with no gene match: 6. This CDR3 is 15 amino acids long. The DNA for the CDR3 is TGTGCCAGCAGCAACCGGGACAGGGGACAAGAGACCCAGTACTTC. Translating gives CASSNRDRGQETQYF.

V usage is TRBV2 and J usage is TRBJ1-2; a possible D gene is TRBD1 (5 bases). CDR1 SNHLY and CDR2 FYNNEI come from the germline V gene. The CDR3 length is 14 residues. V was cut by 2 bases and J by 6 bases, with 13 bases left in between. CDR3 bases: TGTGCCAGCAGTGAAAGGGCAGGGACGGATGGCTACACCTTC. As protein: CASSERAGTDGYTF.

To note about this clone: Mismatch with germline at one junction end may stem from a read error. The genes are TRBV5-8 and TRBJ2-3, with 11 bases aligning to TRBD1. The CDR3 covers 15 residues. CDR1 and CDR2 from the germline V gene are SGHTS and YDEGEE. CDR3 region: CASSWGQGGTDTQYF. The CDR3 nucleotides read TGTGCCAGCAGCTGGGGACAGGGGGGCACGGATACGCAGTATTTT. Drawing the rest from reference TRBV5-8 and TRBJ2-3, the complete variable domain is EAGVTQSPTHLIKTRGQQATLRCSPISGHTSVYWYQQALGLGLQFLLWYDEGEERNRGNFPPRFSGRQFPNYSSELNVNALELEDSALYLCASSWGQGGTDTQYFGPGTRLTVL.

This chain links TRBV6-5 with TRBJ2-5; D unclear. The ends were cut back, 4 bases at V and 5 bases at J, with 11 bases in the middle. CDR3 length: 13 amino acids. CDR1 is MNHEY and CDR2 is SVGAGI in the germline V gene. The CDR3 coding sequence is TGTGCCAGCAGTTCACCATCGACGGAGACCCAGTACTTC. Amino acid sequence: CASSSPSTETQYF.

The rearrangement uses TRBV11-2 and TRBJ1-2; D gene uncertain. The V end was cut by 7 bases, the J end by 6 bases, with 12 bases between. CDR3 size: 12 residues. Germline loops: CDR1 SGHAT, CDR2 FQNNGV. CDR3 sequence reads: CASTPGGNGYTF. The DNA of the CDR3 is TGTGCCAGCACCCCAGGAGGAAATGGCTACACCTTC.

This rearrangement joins TRBV4-2 to TRBJ2-5; 15 nucleotides match TRBD2. Germline V gives CDR1 LGHNA, CDR2 YNFKEQ. Trimming cost V 1 base and J 4 bases; bases outside gene matches: 4. This CDR3 is built from 17 residues. For the CDR3, the DNA is TGTGCCAGCAGCCAAGGCGGACTAGCGGGGGGGCGAGAGACCCAGTACTTC. As protein: CASSQGGLAGGRETQYF.

The rearrangement links TRBV5-8 to TRBJ1-4; D ambiguous. The ends were cut back, 0 bases at V and 0 bases at J, with 12 bases in the middle. The CDR3 has 17 amino acids. From germline, CDR1 is SGHTS and CDR2 YDEGEE. CDR3 nucleotide sequence: TGTGCCAGCAGCTTGGGACGGCCTGGGGCAACTAATGAAAAACTGTTTTTT. Amino acid sequence: CASSLGRPGATNEKLFF.

The gene calls are TRBV6-1 and TRBJ1-6; 10 nucleotides align to TRBD1. The CDR3 totals 15 residues. Germline values: CDR1 MNHNS, CDR2 SASEGT. The V segment lost 2 bases and the J segment 7 bases; nucleotides outside the gene matches: 2. The CDR3 sequence is CASSELDRGNSPLHF. CDR3 sequence (DNA): TGTGCCAGCAGTGAATTGGACAGGGGGAATTCACCCCTCCACTTT.

This clone was detected only a few times. The chain couples TRBV5-6 to TRBJ1-1; no clear D. The CDR3 loop spans 12 amino acids. Per germline, CDR1 SGHDT and CDR2 YYEEEE. The V gene lost 2 bases and the J gene lost 10 bases, with 12 bases spanning the gap. The CDR3 here is CASSFWEGGAFF. CDR3 bases: TGTGCCAGCAGCTTTTGGGAGGGAGGAGCTTTCTTT.

J is TRBJ1-5 and V is TRBV9; 8 nucleotides line up with TRBD1. The CDR3 runs 15 residues. V was clipped by 0 bases and J by 5 bases; unmatched bases: 4. Looked up from germline, CDR1 is SGDLS and CDR2 is YYNGEE. CDR3: CASSVDQGAHQPQHF. In nucleotides, the CDR3 is TGTGCCAGCAGCGTAGATCAGGGGGCTCATCAGCCCCAGCATTTT.

V is TRBV9 and J is TRBJ2-3; D is undetermined. V was cut by 3 bases and J by 4 bases, with 9 bases left in between. Germline values: CDR1 SGDLS, CDR2 YYNGEE. CDR3 size: 13 residues. The CDR3 DNA is TGTGCCAGCAGCGGAAGGCCTGCAGATACGCAGTATTTT. Encoded protein: CASSGRPADTQYF.

The J gene is TRBJ1-2, the V gene TRBV5-4, with a tentative D call TRBD1 (6 bases). CDR1 is SGHNT and CDR2 is YYREEE in the germline V gene (reference sequence). CDR3 length equals 15 residues. The V and J ends lost 5 bases and 7 bases respectively, with 21 bases between them. The CDR3 DNA is TGTGCCAGCAGAACAAAATACAGGGAGGCTGCTGGCTACACCTTC. It specifies CASRTKYREAAGYTF.

This clone showed up just once. This chain joins TRBV11-3 and TRBJ2-7; D is unclear. Germline loops: CDR1 SGHNT, CDR2 YENEEA. V lost 0 bases, J lost 4 bases, and 4 bases lay in between. CDR3 length: 12 residues. DNA for the CDR3: TGTGCCAGCAGCTTAGATGGTTACGAGCAGTACTTC. Its translation is CASSLDGYEQYF.

The rearrangement joins TRBV28 to TRBJ1-6; D uncertain. The CDR3 totals 12 residues. With 8 bases removed from V and 7 bases from J, the gap between germline ends came to 9 bases. Germline V lookup: CDR1 MDHEN, CDR2 SYDVKM. The CDR3 loop is CASGPGNSPLHF. Written as DNA, the CDR3 is TGTGCCAGCGGCCCCGGGAATTCACCCCTCCACTTT.

V is TRBV7-2 and J is TRBJ1-2; D uncertain. Trimming left V 1 base short and J 1 base short, with 7 bases between. Germline V CDR1 and CDR2: SGHTA, FQGNSA. CDR3 length: 14 amino acids. This CDR3 is CASSLESFNYGYTF. The CDR3 nucleotides read TGTGCCAGCAGCTTAGAGTCCTTTAACTATGGCTACACCTTC.

The DNA of the CDR3 is TGTGCCAGCAGCTTAAGGGTAACCCCTGGAAACACCATATATTTT. Amino acids: CASSLRVTPGNTIYF. The J gene is TRBJ1-3, the V gene TRBV11-2; D not certain. Trimming took off 2 bases at V and 2 bases at J, with 10 bases between the two ends. This CDR3 comprises 15 residues. CDR1 is SGHAT and CDR2 is FQNNGV in the germline V gene.

The genes are TRBV20-1 and TRBJ1-2; tentative D call: TRBD1 (6 bases). Trimming stripped 3 bases from V and 10 bases from J, with 12 bases between. The CDR3 covers 11 residues. CDR1 DFQATT and CDR2 SNEGSKA come from the germline V gene (reference sequence). The CDR3 spells CSARAGQFYTF. In DNA form, the CDR3 reads TGCAGTGCTAGGGCCGGACAGTTCTACACCTTC.

This chain links TRBV7-9 with TRBJ2-5; 11 positions agree with TRBD2. The V segment lost 1 base and the J segment 1 base; nucleotides outside the gene matches: 5. Germline lookup yields CDR1 SEHNR and CDR2 FQNEAQ (reference sequence). The CDR3 length is 17 residues. The CDR3 reads CASSLDWLAGGQETQYF. The CDR3 DNA sequence: TGTGCCAGCAGCTTAGATTGGCTAGCGGGGGGCCAAGAGACCCAGTACTTC.

This chain uses TRBV7-7 with TRBJ2-1; 8 bases map to TRBD2. Germline V gene lookup returns CDR1 SSHAT and CDR2 FNYEAQ (reference sequence). V shed 5 bases, J shed 8 bases, and the junction held 17 bases outside the gene matches. This CDR3 contains 17 residues. The CDR3 nucleotides read TGTGCCAGCAGCCCTAGGGTAGGGCGGGGGGTCTTCTATGAGCAGTTCTTC. It specifies CASSPRVGRGVFYEQFF. Using reference TRBV7-7 and TRBJ2-1 for the parts outside the CDR3, the full variable domain is GAGVSQSPRYKVTKRGQDVTLRCDPISSHATLYWYQQALGQGPEFLTYFNYEAQPDKSGLPSDRFSAERPEGSISTLTIQRTEQRDSAMYRCASSPRVGRGVFYEQFFGPGTRLTVL.

In DNA form, the CDR3 reads TGTGCCAGCAGCGGCGACAGGGCGATAAACACTGAAGCTTTCTTT. Its translation: CASSGDRAINTEAFF. The genes are TRBV5-4 and TRBJ1-1; 7 positions match TRBD1. There are 15 residues in the CDR3. Trimming cost V 4 bases and J 2 bases; bases outside gene matches: 8. The germline V gene encodes CDR1 SGHNT and CDR2 YYREEE (reference sequence).

This clone was found a few times. V gene TRBV5-1 combines with J gene TRBJ2-3, with D uncertain. Germline-derived CDR1 and CDR2 are SGHRS and YFSETQ. CDR3 length: 15 residues. V was pared by 3 bases and J by 0 bases, with 11 bases between. The CDR3 coding sequence is TGCGCCAGCAGCTATAAGGGTTCTAGCACAGATACGCAGTATTTT. Encoded protein: CASSYKGSSTDTQYF.

The V gene is TRBV7-3, the J gene TRBJ2-7; D may match TRBD1 or TRBD2 (6 bases each). Germline assignment: CDR1 SGHTA and CDR2 FQGTGA. The CDR3 consists of 15 residues. The V gene lost 2 bases and the J gene lost 0 bases, with 11 bases spanning the gap. The CDR3 sequence is CASSLDGGSSYEQYF. The CDR3 DNA reads TGTGCCAGCAGCTTAGACGGGGGCAGCTCCTACGAGCAGTACTTC.

CDR3 loop: CASSLGPGGPTDTQYF. The CDR3 bases are TGTGCCAGCAGCTTAGGACCGGGGGGGCCTACAGATACGCAGTATTTT. The rearrangement uses TRBV7-2 and TRBJ2-3, with TRBD2 matching over 8 bases. CDR3 length: 16 amino acids. Trimming at V came to 1 base and at J to 3 bases, leaving 6 bases not matched to a gene. Germline V CDR1 and CDR2: SGHTA, FQGNSA.

The chain couples TRBV11-2 to TRBJ1-2, with D uncertain. CDR1 is SGHAT and CDR2 is FQNNGV in the germline V gene. This CDR3 is 11 amino acids long. Between the trimmed V and J ends, which lost 7 bases and 1 base, there was a span of 4 bases. The CDR3 DNA follows: TGTGCCAGCAAGGGTAACTATGGCTACACCTTC. This translates into CASKGNYGYTF.

The chain links TRBV29-1 to TRBJ1-1, with D unclear. V lost 2 bases and J lost 1, with 8 bases in between. The CDR3 runs to 13 residues. The V gene's germline CDR1 is SQVTM and CDR2 ANQGSEA. The CDR3 loop is CSVENMANTEAFF. In DNA, the CDR3 is TGCAGCGTTGAAAATATGGCGAACACTGAAGCTTTCTTT.

The J gene is TRBJ1-1, the V gene TRBV5-1, with 7 nucleotides matching TRBD1. Unmatched junction bases numbered 3, after V lost 4 bases and J lost 0 bases. The CDR3 extends over 14 amino acids. The germline gives CDR1 SGHRS, CDR2 YFSETQ. The CDR3 DNA reads TGCGCCAGCAGCCGGGACAGCCTGAACACTGAAGCTTTCTTT. Amino acids: CASSRDSLNTEAFF.

The chain carries TRBV2 and TRBJ1-1; no clear D gene. In germline, CDR1 is SNHLY, CDR2 FYNNEI. The length of the CDR3 is 12 residues. V lost 6 bases and J 3 bases, leaving 8 bases between the germline ends. CDR3 amino acids: CASSVQHTEAFF. CDR3 in DNA: TGTGCCAGCAGCGTACAGCACACTGAAGCTTTCTTT.

The V and J genes are TRBV7-9 and TRBJ1-3; 7 bases align to TRBD1. There are 15 residues in the CDR3. Losses at the gene ends were 2 bases for V and 3 bases for J; bases not matched to a gene: 4. Per the germline V gene, CDR1 is SEHNR and CDR2 is FQNEAQ (reference sequence). The CDR3 loop reads CASSLWGTDGNTIYF. The DNA for the CDR3 is TGTGCCAGCAGCTTATGGGGGACAGATGGAAACACCATATATTTT.

The chain links TRBV10-3 to TRBJ1-4; 7 bases fit TRBD1. Germline CDR1 ENHRY, CDR2 SYGVKD. Germline trimming cut 11 bases from V and 4 bases from J; bases unmatched to any gene: 7. The CDR3 has 13 residues. CDR3 DNA: TGTGCCTCACACCGGGACAGTAATGAAAAACTGTTTTTT. This translates into CASHRDSNEKLFF.

This clone occurred once. The chain couples TRBV10-3 to TRBJ2-1; D is ambiguous. This CDR3 has 11 amino acids. V was cut by 0 bases and J by 10 bases, with 4 bases left in between. In germline, CDR1 is ENHRY, CDR2 SYGVKD. The CDR3 reads CAISESGEQFF. The CDR3 DNA reads as TGTGCCATCAGTGAGTCGGGGGAGCAGTTCTTC.

The CDR3 coding sequence is TGTGCCAGCAGTACAGGGGGCGGCGGGGAGCTGTTTTTT. Protein sequence: CASSTGGGGELFF. The rearrangement links TRBV5-4 to TRBJ2-2; 9 bases agree with TRBD1. The CDR3 sequence is 13 residues long. The V gene end was trimmed by 5 bases and the J gene end by 7 bases; junction bases not matched to a gene: 3. CDR1 is SGHNT and CDR2 is YYREEE in the germline V gene (reference sequence).

This chain connects TRBV5-8 to TRBJ2-7; TRBD1 matches 9 bases. Trimming took 8 bases from V and 3 from J; bases not matched to a gene: 15. CDR3 size: 16 residues. Germline V lookup: CDR1 SGHTS, CDR2 YDEGEE. CDR3 loop: CASLPGQGIAGYEQYF. CDR3 bases: TGTGCCAGTCTACCGGGACAGGGCATCGCGGGCTACGAGCAGTACTTC.